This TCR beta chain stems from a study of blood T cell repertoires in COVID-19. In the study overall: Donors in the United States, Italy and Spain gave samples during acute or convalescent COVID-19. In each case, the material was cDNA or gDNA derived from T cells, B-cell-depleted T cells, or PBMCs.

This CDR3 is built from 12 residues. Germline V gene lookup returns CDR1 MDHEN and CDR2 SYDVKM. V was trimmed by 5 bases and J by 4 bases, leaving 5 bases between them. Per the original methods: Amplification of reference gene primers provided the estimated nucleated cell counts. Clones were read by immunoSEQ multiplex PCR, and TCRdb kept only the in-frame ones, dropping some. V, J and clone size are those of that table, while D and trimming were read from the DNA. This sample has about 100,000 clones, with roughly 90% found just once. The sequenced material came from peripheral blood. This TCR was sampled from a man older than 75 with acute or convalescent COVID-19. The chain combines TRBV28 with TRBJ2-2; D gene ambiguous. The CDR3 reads CASSPTTGELFF. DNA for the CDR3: TGTGCCAGCAGTCCTACCACCGGGGAGCTGTTTTTT.